The 18 T cell receptor beta chains below come from one sample, sequenced in a study of blood T cell repertoires in COVID-19. Using immunoSEQ multiplex PCR, the repertoire was profiled, and TCRdb retains in-frame clones only, with some absent. The sample contains approximately 100,000 clones, around 89% of which appear only once. The sequenced material came from peripheral blood. These receptors were obtained from a woman older than 75 with acute or convalescent COVID-19.

The V call is TRBV19, the J call TRBJ1-4, with 7 nucleotides matching TRBD1. Germline loops: CDR1 LNHDA, CDR2 SQIVND (reference sequence). The V segment lost 4 bases and the J segment 5 bases; nucleotides outside the gene matches: 7. The CDR3 loop spans 15 amino acids. CDR3 sequence: CASSSRTGPNEKLFF. DNA for the CDR3: TGTGCCAGTAGTAGTAGGACAGGCCCGAATGAAAAACTGTTTTTT.

This clone was seen only once. CDR3 DNA sequence: TGCGCCAGCAGTCGAGGGGGCAGCACAGATACGCAGTATTTT. It is translated as CASSRGGSTDTQYF. The V and J genes are TRBV10-1 and TRBJ2-3, with 7 bases aligning to TRBD1. Germline CDR1 WNHNN, CDR2 SYGVQD (reference sequence). This CDR3 comprises 14 residues. The junction had 2 bases not matched to a gene; V was cut back by 5 bases and J by 0 bases.

The genes are TRBV11-2 and TRBJ1-1; TRBD1 aligns across 7 bases. Losses at the gene ends were 1 base for V and 8 bases for J; bases not matched to a gene: 7. The CDR3 extends over 14 amino acids. The germline gives CDR1 SGHAT, CDR2 FQNNGV. The CDR3 loop reads CASSLAPQGTEAFF. The DNA of the CDR3 is TGTGCCAGCAGCTTAGCACCACAGGGGACCGAAGCTTTCTTT.

The V and J genes are TRBV6-5 and TRBJ1-2; weak D call: TRBD1 (6 bases). The germline V gene encodes CDR1 MNHEY and CDR2 SVGAGI. The V gene lost 0 bases and the J gene lost 4 bases, with 15 bases spanning the gap. The CDR3 totals 16 residues. The CDR3 region has the DNA TGTGCCAGCAGTTACTCGAGGGGACAAGTCTTCTATGGCTACACCTTC. This gives the protein CASSYSRGQVFYGYTF.

The chain couples TRBV5-1 to TRBJ1-4; D is uncertain. Trimming shortened V by 4 bases and J by 8 bases, and 15 bases separated the two germline ends. Germline V gene lookup returns CDR1 SGHRS and CDR2 YFSETQ. CDR3 length: 14 amino acids. The CDR3 sequence: CASSGSPTGEKLFF. DNA of the CDR3: TGCGCCAGCAGCGGCAGCCCCACGGGGGAAAAACTGTTTTTT.

The V gene is TRBV7-9, the J gene TRBJ2-5; 7 bases map to TRBD2. J lost 1 base, V lost 5 bases, and 7 bases had no gene match. Germline V gene sequence: CDR1 SEHNR, CDR2 FQNEAQ (reference sequence). The CDR3 totals 15 residues. Here the CDR3 DNA reads TGTGCCAGCAGCGAAGGGAGGGATTTCCAAGAGACCCAGTACTTC. Amino acid sequence: CASSEGRDFQETQYF.

The chain links TRBV7-8 to TRBJ2-3; 9 nucleotides agree with TRBD2. Unmatched junction bases numbered 7, after V lost 5 bases and J lost 4 bases. Germline V gives CDR1 SGHVS, CDR2 FQNEAQ. The CDR3 contains 15 residues. The CDR3 loop is CASSVSGGLADTQYF. For the CDR3, the DNA is TGTGCCAGCAGCGTCAGCGGGGGGCTCGCAGATACGCAGTATTTT.

The gene calls are TRBV23-1 and TRBJ1-1; D is ambiguous. TRBV23-1 falls under the ORF class, with uncertain function. V lost 0 bases and J lost 1, with 6 bases in between. The CDR3 loop spans 14 amino acids. The CDR3 reads CASSQSGRNTEAFF. In DNA form, the CDR3 reads TGCGCCAGCAGTCAATCGGGCAGGAACACTGAAGCTTTCTTT.

J is TRBJ2-7 and V is TRBV5-8; TRBD1 is a possible D gene (6 bases). V was shortened by 4 bases and J by 0 bases, with 20 bases between the two germline ends. The V gene's germline CDR1 is SGHTS and CDR2 YDEGEE. This CDR3 is 17 amino acids long. The CDR3 bases are TGTGCCAGCAGCAGACCGACCCTCCGGGACAACTCCTACGAGCAGTACTTC. Translating gives CASSRPTLRDNSYEQYF.

The chain combines TRBV2 with TRBJ1-5, with no clear D. CDR1 is SNHLY, CDR2 FYNNEI, per germline. Trimming removed 4 bases at V and 7 bases at J, with 8 bases between. The CDR3 sequence is 12 residues long. As DNA, the CDR3 is TGTGCCAGCAGTGGGCGGGGACAGCCCCAGCATTTT. Translating it yields CASSGRGQPQHF.

The chain has TRBV7-3 and TRBJ2-3; TRBD2 matches at 14 bases. Germline lookup yields CDR1 SGHTA and CDR2 FQGTGA. Trimming removed 4 bases from V and 6 bases from J; junction bases left unmatched: 9. CDR3 length equals 17 residues. The CDR3: CASSSGLAGGVGDTQYF. The CDR3 nucleotides read TGTGCCAGCAGCTCAGGACTAGCGGGGGGCGTCGGGGATACGCAGTATTTT.

V and J are TRBV7-9 and TRBJ2-7, with D perhaps matching TRBD1 (6 bases). Germline V lookup: CDR1 SEHNR, CDR2 FQNEAQ (reference sequence). V dropped 4 bases and J dropped 5 bases, with 15 bases sitting between them. CDR3 length: 14 amino acids. CDR3: CASSSLGGKDEQYF. Here the CDR3 DNA reads TGTGCCAGCAGCTCCCTAGGGGGAAAGGACGAGCAGTACTTC.

The rearrangement uses TRBV27 and TRBJ1-6; a weak D match, TRBD1 (5 bases). CDR3 length: 15 amino acids. Germline CDR1 and CDR2: MNHEY and SMNVEV (reference sequence). V was shortened by 0 bases and J by 6 bases, with 9 bases between the two germline ends. The CDR3 DNA sequence: TGTGCCAGCAGTTTATCGAGAAGGGGTAATTCACCCCTCCACTTT. Translation gives CASSLSRRGNSPLHF.

This clone was counted a single time. The V and J genes are TRBV7-2 and TRBJ1-2, with D possibly TRBD1 on 6 matching bases. The germline CDR1 and CDR2 sequences are SGHTA and FQGNSA. The CDR3 covers 19 residues. The ends were cut back, 0 bases at V and 3 bases at J, with 23 bases in the middle. This CDR3 reads CASSLALLGRGGGDYGYTF. The CDR3, as DNA: TGTGCCAGCAGCTTAGCCCTTTTGGGCAGGGGCGGTGGGGACTATGGCTACACCTTC.

This chain links TRBV27 with TRBJ1-1; 8 positions agree with TRBD1. The V gene's germline CDR1 is MNHEY and CDR2 SMNVEV (reference sequence). The CDR3 contains 15 residues. V trimming: 4 bases; J trimming: 0 bases; junction bases outside the gene matches: 4. CDR3 region: CASSWDRRMNTEAFF. In nucleotides, the CDR3 is TGTGCCAGCAGTTGGGACAGGAGGATGAACACTGAAGCTTTCTTT.

The gene calls are TRBV10-3 and TRBJ1-4; D unresolved. Trimming cost V 0 bases and J 4 bases, with 9 bases left between them. This CDR3 has 15 amino acids. CDR1 ENHRY and CDR2 SYGVKD come from the germline V gene. The CDR3 sequence: CAISESAGNNEKLFF. The CDR3 DNA reads as TGTGCCATCAGTGAGTCAGCCGGGAATAATGAAAAACTGTTTTTT.

V is TRBV5-1 and J is TRBJ1-1; D is unclear. The germline V gene encodes CDR1 SGHRS and CDR2 YFSETQ. The CDR3 covers 15 residues. V was shortened by 4 bases and J by 0 bases, with 13 bases between the two germline ends. The CDR3 DNA sequence: TGCGCCAGCAGCCCTAGAATGTTCATGAACACTGAAGCTTTCTTT. Its protein product is CASSPRMFMNTEAFF.

The rearrangement joins TRBV7-8 to TRBJ2-3; 10 nucleotides match TRBD1. This CDR3 has 16 residues. Germline CDR1 and CDR2: SGHVS and FQNEAQ. The junction had 11 bases not matched to a gene; V was cut back by 5 bases and J by 6 bases. In nucleotides, the CDR3 is TGTGCCAGCAGCCCTCGGGACAGGGGTACAGGGGATACGCAGTATTTT. Translating it yields CASSPRDRGTGDTQYF. The whole variable domain, remainder taken from reference TRBV7-8 and TRBJ2-3, is GAGVSQSPRYKVAKRGQDVALRCDPISGHVSLFWYQQALGQGPEFLTYFQNEAQLDKSGLPSDRFFAERPEGSVSTLKIQRTQQEDSAVYLCASSPRDRGTGDTQYFGPGTRLTVL.